This T cell receptor beta chain was retrieved from a study of kidney transplant recipient with SARS-CoV-2 infection. TCRdb analysed the reads with MiXCR anew, one entry per CDR3 protein. The repertoire includes under 250,000 distinct CDR3 sequences, under 30% of them detected once, and more than 6.5% sits in the top ten. The ends were cut back, 5 bases at V and 5 bases at J, with 13 bases in the middle. This CDR3 region has 13 residues. CDR1 PRHDT and CDR2 FYEKMQ come from the germline V gene (reference sequence). Relative to its sample, this clonotype is medium-sized. The material sequenced was a blood sample, taken at baseline and between days 110 and 120 from a kidney transplant recipient. The V and J genes are TRBV13 and TRBJ2-7; D perhaps matches TRBD2 (5 bases). This sequence was found in a male patient in his 30s who had COVID-19 and was a kidney transplant recipient. The graft donor may have given rise to some T cells. The CDR3 coding sequence is TGTGCCAGCAGCCCACCTGGAGGCGACGAGCAGTACTTC. Its protein is CASSPPGGDEQYF.